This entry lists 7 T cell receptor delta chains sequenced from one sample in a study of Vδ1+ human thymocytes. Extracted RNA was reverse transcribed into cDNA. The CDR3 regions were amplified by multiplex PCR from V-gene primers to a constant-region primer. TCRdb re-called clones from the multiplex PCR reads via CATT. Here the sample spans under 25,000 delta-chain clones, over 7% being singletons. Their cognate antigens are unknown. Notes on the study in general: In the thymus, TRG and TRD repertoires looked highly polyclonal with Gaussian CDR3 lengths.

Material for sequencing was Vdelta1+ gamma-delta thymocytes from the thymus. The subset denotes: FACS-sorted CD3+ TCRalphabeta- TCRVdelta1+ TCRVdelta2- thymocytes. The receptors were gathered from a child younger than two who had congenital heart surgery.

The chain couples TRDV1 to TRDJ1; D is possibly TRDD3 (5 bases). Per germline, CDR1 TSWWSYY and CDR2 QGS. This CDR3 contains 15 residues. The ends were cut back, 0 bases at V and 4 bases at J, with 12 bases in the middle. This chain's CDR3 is CALGELYRGRDKLIF. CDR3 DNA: TGTGCTCTTGGGGAACTCTACCGGGGGCGCGATAAACTCATCTTT.

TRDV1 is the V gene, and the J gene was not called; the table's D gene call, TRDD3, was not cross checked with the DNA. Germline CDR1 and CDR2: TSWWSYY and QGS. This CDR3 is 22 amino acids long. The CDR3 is CALGEVPPIYPGGYSNTDKLTF. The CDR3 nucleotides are TGTGCTCTTGGGGAAGTTCCTCCTATCTACCCTGGGGGATACAGTAACACCGATAAACTCACCTTT.

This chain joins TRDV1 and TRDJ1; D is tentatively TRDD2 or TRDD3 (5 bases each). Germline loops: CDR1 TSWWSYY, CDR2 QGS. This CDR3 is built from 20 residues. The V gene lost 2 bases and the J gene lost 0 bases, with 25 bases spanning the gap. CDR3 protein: CALGEASPRTLGGYTDKLIF. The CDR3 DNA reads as TGTGCTCTTGGGGAAGCTTCCCCCCGTACGTTAGGGGGGTACACCGATAAACTCATCTTT.

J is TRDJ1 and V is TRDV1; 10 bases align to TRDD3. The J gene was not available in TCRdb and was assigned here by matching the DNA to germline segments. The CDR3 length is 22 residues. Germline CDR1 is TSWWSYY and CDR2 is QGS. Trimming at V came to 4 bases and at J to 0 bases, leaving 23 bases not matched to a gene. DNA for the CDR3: TGTGCTCTTGGGGGCCAGAGGGCTTTTACTGGGGGATTGGGGAGGTACACCGATAAACTCATCTTT. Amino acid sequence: CALGGQRAFTGGLGRYTDKLIF.

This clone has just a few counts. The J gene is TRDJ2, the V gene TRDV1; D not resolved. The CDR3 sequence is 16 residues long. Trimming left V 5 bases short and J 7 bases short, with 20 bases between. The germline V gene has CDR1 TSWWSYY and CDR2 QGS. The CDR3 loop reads CALGSPLQFPQAQLFF. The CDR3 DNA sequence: TGTGCTCTTGGGTCTCCCTTGCAATTCCCCCAAGCACAACTCTTCTTT.

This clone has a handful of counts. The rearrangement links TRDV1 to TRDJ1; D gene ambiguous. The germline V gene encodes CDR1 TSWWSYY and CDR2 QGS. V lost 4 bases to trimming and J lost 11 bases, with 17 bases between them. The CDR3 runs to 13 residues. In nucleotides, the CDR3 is TGTGCTCTTGGGGTAGTTTTCGACCCGCTTCTCATCTTT. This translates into CALGVVFDPLLIF.

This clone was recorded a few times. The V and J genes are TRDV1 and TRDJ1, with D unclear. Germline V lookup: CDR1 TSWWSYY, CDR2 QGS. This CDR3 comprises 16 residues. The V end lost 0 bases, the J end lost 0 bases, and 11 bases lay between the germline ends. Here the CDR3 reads CALGELNVPYTDKLIF. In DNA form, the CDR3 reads TGTGCTCTTGGGGAACTTAACGTCCCGTACACCGATAAACTCATCTTT.